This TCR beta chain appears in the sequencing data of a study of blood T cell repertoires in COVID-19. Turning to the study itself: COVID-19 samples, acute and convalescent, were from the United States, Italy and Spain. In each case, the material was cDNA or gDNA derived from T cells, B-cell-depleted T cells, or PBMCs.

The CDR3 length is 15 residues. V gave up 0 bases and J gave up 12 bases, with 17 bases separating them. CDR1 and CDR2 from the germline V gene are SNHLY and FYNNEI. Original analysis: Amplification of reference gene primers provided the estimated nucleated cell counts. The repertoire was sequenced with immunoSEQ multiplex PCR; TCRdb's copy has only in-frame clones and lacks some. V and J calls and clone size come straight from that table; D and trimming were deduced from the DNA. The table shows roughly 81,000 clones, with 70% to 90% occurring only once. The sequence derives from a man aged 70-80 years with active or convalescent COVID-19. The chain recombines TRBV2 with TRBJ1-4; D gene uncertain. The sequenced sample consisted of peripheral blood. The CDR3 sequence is CASSEALGARLELFF. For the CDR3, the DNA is TGTGCCAGCAGTGAAGCGCTTGGTGCCAGGCTGGAACTGTTTTTT.